What follows describes a single T cell receptor beta chain. There are 17 residues in the CDR3. Trimming at V came to 0 bases and at J to 4 bases, leaving 8 bases not matched to a gene. Germline V gene sequence: CDR1 SEHNR, CDR2 FQNEAQ (reference sequence). Authors' processing steps: Amplification from reference gene primers served as the basis for estimated nucleated cell counts. The repertoire was sequenced with immunoSEQ multiplex PCR; TCRdb's copy has only in-frame clones and lacks some. V and J calls and clone size are those listed in that table; D and trimming were worked out from the DNA. The sample has 200,000 to 250,000 clones, approximately 83% seen once. The data derive from a study of blood T cell repertoires in COVID-19. As for the study in general: COVID-19 samples collected from the United States, Italy and Spain covered acute and convalescent phases. T cells, B-cell-depleted T cells, or PBMCs supplied cDNA or gDNA.

Material for sequencing was peripheral blood. The chain links TRBV7-9 to TRBJ1-3, with TRBD1 matching over 8 bases. This TCR was sampled from a woman in her twenties or thirties who had recovered from COVID-19. CDR3 nucleotides: TGTGCCAGCAGCTTAGCATGGCAGGGGGCAGTGGGAAACACCATATATTTT. The encoded protein is CASSLAWQGAVGNTIYF.